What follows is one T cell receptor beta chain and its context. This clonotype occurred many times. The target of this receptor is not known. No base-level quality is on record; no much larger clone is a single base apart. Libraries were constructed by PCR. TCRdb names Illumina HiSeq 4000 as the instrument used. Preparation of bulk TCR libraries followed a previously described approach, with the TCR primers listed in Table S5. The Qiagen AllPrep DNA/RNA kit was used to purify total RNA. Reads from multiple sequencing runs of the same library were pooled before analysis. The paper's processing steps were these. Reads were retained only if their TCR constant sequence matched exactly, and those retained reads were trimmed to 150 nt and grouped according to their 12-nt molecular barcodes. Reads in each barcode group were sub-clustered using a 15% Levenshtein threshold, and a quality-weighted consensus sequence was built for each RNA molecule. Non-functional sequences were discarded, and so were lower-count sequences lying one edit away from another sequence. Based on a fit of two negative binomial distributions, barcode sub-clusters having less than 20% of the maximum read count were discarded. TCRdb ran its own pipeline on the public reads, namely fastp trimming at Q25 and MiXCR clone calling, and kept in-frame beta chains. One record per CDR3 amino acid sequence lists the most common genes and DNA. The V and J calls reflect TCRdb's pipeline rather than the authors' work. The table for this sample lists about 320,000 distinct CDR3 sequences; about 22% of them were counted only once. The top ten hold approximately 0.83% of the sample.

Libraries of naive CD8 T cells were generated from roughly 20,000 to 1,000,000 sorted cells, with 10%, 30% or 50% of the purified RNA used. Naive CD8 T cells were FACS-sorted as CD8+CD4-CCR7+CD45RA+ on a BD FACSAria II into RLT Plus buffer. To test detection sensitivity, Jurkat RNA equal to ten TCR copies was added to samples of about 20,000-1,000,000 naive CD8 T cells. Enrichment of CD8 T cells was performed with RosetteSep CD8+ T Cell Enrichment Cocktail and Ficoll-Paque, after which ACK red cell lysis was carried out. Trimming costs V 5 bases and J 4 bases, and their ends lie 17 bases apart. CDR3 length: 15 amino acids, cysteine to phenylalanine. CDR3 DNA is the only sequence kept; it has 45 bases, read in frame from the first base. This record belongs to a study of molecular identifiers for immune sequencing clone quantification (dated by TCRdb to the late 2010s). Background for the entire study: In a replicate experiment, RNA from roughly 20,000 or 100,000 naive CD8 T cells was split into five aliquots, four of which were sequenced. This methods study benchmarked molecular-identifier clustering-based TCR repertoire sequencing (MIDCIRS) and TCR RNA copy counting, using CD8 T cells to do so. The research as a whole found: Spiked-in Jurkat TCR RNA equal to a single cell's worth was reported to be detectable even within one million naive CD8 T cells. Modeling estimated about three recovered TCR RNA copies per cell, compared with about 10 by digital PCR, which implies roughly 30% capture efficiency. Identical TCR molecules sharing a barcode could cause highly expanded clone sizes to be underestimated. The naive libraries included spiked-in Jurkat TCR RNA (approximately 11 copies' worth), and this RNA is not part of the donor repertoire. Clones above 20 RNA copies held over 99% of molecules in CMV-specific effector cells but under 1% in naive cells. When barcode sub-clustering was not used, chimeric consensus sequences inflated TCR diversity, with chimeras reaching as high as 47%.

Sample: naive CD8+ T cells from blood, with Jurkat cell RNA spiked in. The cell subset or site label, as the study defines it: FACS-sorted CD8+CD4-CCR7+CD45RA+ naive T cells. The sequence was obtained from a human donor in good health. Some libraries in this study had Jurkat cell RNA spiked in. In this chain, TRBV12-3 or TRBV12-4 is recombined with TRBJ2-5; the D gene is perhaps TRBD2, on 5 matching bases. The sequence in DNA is TGTGCCAGCAGTCCATTTTCCGGACGGGGAGAGACCCAGTACTTC. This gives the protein CASSPFSGRGETQYF.